Sequencing of this T cell receptor beta chain was carried out in a study of control samples from healthy donors and cancer patients. The repertoire was sequenced with immunoSEQ multiplex PCR; TCRdb's copy has only in-frame clones and lacks some. The specimen's table records roughly 200,000 clones. Looked up from germline, CDR1 is MNHEY and CDR2 is SMNVEV (reference sequence). The V and J ends lost 6 bases and 7 bases, in that order; junction bases with no gene match: 13. This CDR3 has 15 amino acids. The sequenced sample consisted of blood. The clonotype originates from a woman in her 30s in good health. The rearrangement joins TRBV27 to TRBJ1-2, with 8 bases aligning to TRBD1. CDR3 nucleotides: TGTGCCAGCAGACTTACGCAGGGGGCTAGAGGTGGCTACACCTTC. It translates to CASRLTQGARGGYTF.